These T cell receptor beta chains were read from a single sample in a study of T cell responses to AZD1222 COVID-19 vaccine. Sequenced by immunoSEQ multiplex PCR; TCRdb stores in-frame clones only, minus some. The repertoire holds approximately 120,000 clones, with roughly nine tenths as singletons. This material consisted of peripheral blood, taken on day 0 of AZD1222 vaccination. The receptors were sampled from an adult in good health. CDR3s include the opening cysteine and the closing phenylalanine or tryptophan. The D gene is left open where the match is weak. Only some rows state a clone size, as once, few, many or a class for expanded clones.

J	V	size	D	CDR3	DNA
TRBJ1-1	TRBV25-1	few	TRBD1	CASSDPDRDTEAFF	TGTGCCAGCAGTGATCCGGACAGGGACACTGAAGCTTTCTTT
TRBJ1-2	TRBV10-3	NA	NA	CAAGISNYGYTF	TGTGCCGCAGGGATCTCTAACTATGGCTACACCTTC
TRBJ1-2	TRBV29-1	NA	TRBD1	CSTTGTGQRPEF	TGCAGCACAACAGGGACAGGTCAACGACCGGAATTC
TRBJ2-7	TRBV7-9	NA	TRBD2	CASSSFSGGREQYF	TGTGCCAGCAGCTCTTTTAGCGGGGGGCGGGAGCAGTACTTC
TRBJ1-1	TRBV27	once	NA	CASSLRFMNTEAFF	TGTGCCAGCAGTTTACGGTTTATGAACACTGAAGCTTTCTTT
TRBJ1-2	TRBV9	NA	NA	CASSPSGSIYGYTF	TGTGCCAGCAGCCCGTCAGGGTCCATCTATGGCTACACCTTC
TRBJ2-7	TRBV7-2	NA	TRBD1	CASSLGDRVEGEQYF	TGTGCCAGCAGCTTAGGGGACAGGGTGGAGGGCGAGCAGTACTTC
TRBJ2-7	TRBV9	NA	NA	CASSVGGISSYEQYF	TGTGCCAGCAGCGTCGGCGGGATTTCCTCCTACGAGCAGTACTTC
TRBJ2-2	TRBV7-2	NA	NA	CASSSPNTGELFF	TGTGCCAGCAGCTCCCCCAACACCGGGGAGCTGTTTTTT
TRBJ1-1	TRBV9	NA	TRBD1	CASSSGQGLGTAFF	TGTGCCAGCAGCTCGGGACAGGGGTTGGGAACAGCTTTCTTT
TRBJ2-6	TRBV10-3	NA	NA	CAISGGGGPGANVLTF	TGTGCCATCAGTGGGGGTGGAGGTCCTGGGGCCAACGTCCTGACTTTC
TRBJ1-2	TRBV6-2/TRBV6-3	NA	NA	CASSYDRRQNYGYTF	TGTGCCAGCAGTTATGACAGGCGCCAGAACTATGGCTACACCTTC
TRBJ2-1	TRBV5-6	NA	NA	CASSLDWGYNEQFF	TGTGCCAGCAGCCTAGACTGGGGTTACAATGAGCAGTTCTTC
TRBJ2-1	TRBV27	NA	TRBD2	CASSLKGGGSSYNEQFF	TGTGCCAGCAGTCTCAAGGGTGGCGGGAGCTCCTACAATGAGCAGTTCTTC
TRBJ1-1	TRBV28	NA	NA	CASSSAPRRGEAFF	TGTGCCAGCAGTTCCGCCCCCCGGAGAGGGGAAGCTTTCTTT
TRBJ1-2	TRBV10-3	NA	NA	CAISETIQWDGYTF	TGTGCCATCAGTGAGACAATCCAGTGGGATGGCTACACCTTC
TRBJ2-7	TRBV5-1	NA	TRBD2	CASSLMGGGEQYF	TGCGCCAGCAGCCTCATGGGGGGGGGCGAGCAGTACTTC
TRBJ2-5	TRBV28	NA	NA	CASSPEGQGGYF	TGTGCCAGCAGCCCGGAGGGGCAGGGCGGTTACTTC
TRBJ1-1	TRBV6-5	NA	NA	CASSYWSGRGSTEAFF	TGTGCCAGCAGTTACTGGTCAGGGAGGGGTAGCACTGAAGCTTTCTTT
TRBJ2-1	TRBV11-2	NA	TRBD2	CASSLHPATSGTDEQFF	TGTGCCAGCAGCTTGCACCCGGCGACTAGCGGGACCGATGAGCAGTTCTTC
TRBJ1-5	TRBV11-2	NA	TRBD1	CASSSTGGNQPQHF	TGTGCCAGCAGCTCTACAGGGGGGAATCAGCCCCAGCATTTT
TRBJ1-2	TRBV7-9	NA	TRBD1	CASRPGTDYYGYTF	TGTGCCAGCAGGCCCGGGACAGATTACTATGGCTACACCTTC
TRBJ1-3	TRBV9	NA	NA	CASSPSPKISGNTIYF	TGTGCCAGCAGCCCCTCACCAAAGATCTCTGGAAACACCATATATTTT
TRBJ1-1	TRBV29-1	NA	TRBD1	CSVPAGGAGEAFF	TGCAGCGTACCTGCAGGGGGCGCAGGTGAAGCTTTCTTT
TRBJ2-2	TRBV10-1	NA	TRBD2	CASRPGLATGELFF	TGCGCCAGCAGACCGGGACTAGCGACCGGGGAGCTGTTTTTT
TRBJ2-3	TRBV4-1	NA	NA	CASSNPQVKQYF	TGCGCCAGCAGCAACCCACAGGTGAAGCAGTATTTT
TRBJ2-5	TRBV5-1	NA	NA	CASSSGTAGETQYF	TGCGCCAGCAGCTCCGGGACCGCCGGGGAGACCCAGTACTTC
TRBJ2-3	TRBV4-1	NA	NA	CASSQEVGRSTDTQYF	TGCGCCAGCAGCCAAGAGGTGGGCAGGAGCACAGATACGCAGTATTTT
TRBJ1-5	TRBV28	NA	TRBD1	CASTGTGGGPQHF	TGTGCCAGCACCGGGACAGGGGGTGGGCCCCAGCATTTT
TRBJ1-1	TRBV6-5	NA	NA	CASSYSDRNTEAFF	TGTGCCAGCAGTTACTCGGACAGAAACACTGAAGCTTTCTTT
TRBJ2-7	TRBV7-3	NA	NA	CASSLTSRDEQYF	TGTGCCAGCAGCTTAACTAGCCGGGACGAGCAGTACTTC
TRBJ1-6	TRBV11-3	NA	TRBD1	CASSGQTGGDSPLHF	TGTGCCAGCAGCGGACAGACAGGGGGCGATTCACCCCTCCACTTT
TRBJ2-5	TRBV24-1	NA	NA	CATSDGLQGEETQYF	TGTGCCACCAGTGACGGCCTACAGGGAGAGGAGACCCAGTACTTC
TRBJ2-5	TRBV5-1	NA	NA	CASMAVGAGTQYF	TGCGCCAGCATGGCGGTGGGAGCTGGGACCCAGTACTTC
TRBJ2-7	TRBV6-1	few	NA	CASSEAEGQGGGEQYF	TGTGCCAGCAGTGAAGCGGAGGGGCAGGGAGGTGGCGAGCAGTACTTC
TRBJ2-7	TRBV5-5	NA	TRBD1	CASSLAGTAPYEQYF	TGTGCCAGCAGCTTGGCTGGGACAGCCCCCTACGAGCAGTACTTC
TRBJ2-1	TRBV6-1	NA	TRBD2	CASSQDLAGIYNEQFF	TGTGCCAGCAGTCAAGACTTAGCGGGGATATACAATGAGCAGTTCTTC
TRBJ1-1	TRBV2	NA	NA	CASSGKGEGKAFF	TGTGCCAGCAGTGGCAAAGGGGAAGGGAAAGCTTTCTTT
TRBJ2-5	TRBV6-5	NA	NA	CASSYSTEWWTQYF	TGTGCCAGCAGTTACTCGACAGAATGGTGGACCCAGTACTTC
TRBJ1-2	TRBV28	once	NA	CASSLVGYGYTF	TGTGCCAGCAGCCTCGTTGGCTATGGCTACACCTTC
TRBJ1-1	TRBV27	NA	TRBD1	CASSLMTGVTEAFF	TGTGCCAGCAGTTTGATGACAGGGGTCACTGAAGCTTTCTTT
TRBJ1-4	TRBV2	NA	NA	CASSPLRGDEKLFF	TGTGCCAGCAGTCCCCTTAGGGGGGATGAAAAACTGTTTTTT
TRBJ1-2	TRBV28	NA	NA	CASSLSDGYTF	TGTGCCAGCAGTTTGTCGGATGGCTACACCTTC
TRBJ1-3	TRBV27	NA	NA	CASSPYVSSGNTIYF	TGTGCCAGCAGCCCCTATGTGAGCTCTGGAAACACCATATATTTT
TRBJ2-5	TRBV11-2	NA	NA	CASKDRRETQYF	TGTGCCAGCAAGGATAGGAGGGAGACCCAGTACTTC
TRBJ2-5	TRBV7-9	NA	TRBD2	CASISPSGGAGTQYF	TGTGCCAGCATATCCCCTAGCGGGGGGGCAGGGACCCAGTACTTC
TRBJ2-7	TRBV19	NA	NA	CASSKQEGYEQYF	TGTGCCAGTAGTAAACAGGAGGGCTACGAGCAGTACTTC
TRBJ2-5	TRBV11-2	NA	TRBD2	CASSSLSAGGPGEETQYF	TGTGCCAGCAGCTCCCTTTCAGCGGGAGGGCCGGGTGAAGAGACCCAGTACTTC